The clone carrying this T cell receptor beta chain was observed a handful of times. Its antigen is unknown. Combining a sample-barcoded 5' primer with a J-beta primer mix, a second PCR ran for roughly 7 to 11 cycles. MiXCR, run by TCRdb on the 5' RACE reads, gives a single entry per CDR3 protein. The sample consists of 550,000 to 750,000 distinct CDR3 sequences, roughly 21% of them appearing once. The data belong to a study of blood T cells in healthy people across ages. Overall study findings and caveats: Per-million-T-cell TCR beta diversity fell roughly linearly with age. The long-lived group displayed more naive CD4+ cells, plus higher diversity, than the aged donors did. Donor CMV status, an unknown factor, possibly confounded changes in expanded clonotypes.

The CDR3 covers 14 residues. Trimming stripped 0 bases from V and 0 bases from J, with 5 bases between. Germline values: CDR1 LNHNV, CDR2 YYDKDF (reference sequence). Each sample yielded at least 7 million isolated PBMCs. The chain couples TRBV15 to TRBJ1-1; no reliable D call. The sample comprised blood. The sequence was obtained from a man in his 70s in good health. The DNA for the CDR3 is TGTGCCACCAGCAGAGATCAAGTGAACACTGAAGCTTTCTTT. This encodes CATSRDQVNTEAFF. Full variable domain (rest looked up from reference TRBV15 and TRBJ1-1): DAMVIQNPRYQVTQFGKPVTLSCSQTLNHNVMYWYQQKSSQAPKLLFHYYDKDFNNEADTPDNFQSRRPNTSFCFLDIRSPGLGDTAMYLCATSRDQVNTEAFFGQGTRLTVV.